This T cell receptor beta chain was observed in a study of shared T cell receptors in the human thymus. Germline V lookup: CDR1 SGHDT, CDR2 YYEEEE. The CDR3 length is 15 residues. Losses at the gene ends were 1 base for V and 0 bases for J; bases not matched to a gene: 3. Repertoires were generated with immunoSEQ multiplex PCR, while TCRdb's copy carries only in-frame clones and drops some. The sample shows about 730,000 clones, roughly 88% of them seen only once. This same sample was also part of a study on human thymus T cells. That work adds: Related reports documented highly overlapping thymic repertoires among unrelated individuals.

The V and J genes are TRBV5-6 and TRBJ1-1; 7 bases map to TRBD1. Sequenced input: thymocytes. This receptor was taken from a girl under two years old with a congenital heart defect. CDR3 sequence (DNA): TGTGCCAGCAGCTTGAGAGGGGGCCTGAACACTGAAGCTTTCTTT. Protein product: CASSLRGGLNTEAFF. Based on the CDR3 plus reference TRBV5-6 and TRBJ1-1, the full variable domain is DAGVTQSPTHLIKTRGQQVTLRCSPKSGHDTVSWYQQALGQGPQFIFQYYEEEERQRGNFPDRFSGHQFPNYSSELNVNALLLGDSALYLCASSLRGGLNTEAFFGQGTRLTVV.